A selection of T cell receptor beta chains follows, all from one sample in a study of cytomegalovirus exposure and HLA in healthy donors. TCRdb keeps only in-frame clones here, not all; method: immunoSEQ multiplex PCR. The sample includes roughly 120,000 clones, about 80% seen only once; the top ten take 2.5% to 3%. The sequenced sample consisted of PBMCs. The origin of the receptors is a man aged 25-40 years in good health and CMV-seronegative. Each CDR3 is given with its conserved first and last residue. D genes are given only for firm matches. Clone size, where shown, is once, few, many, or a class for clones that have expanded.

clone size	D gene	J gene	V gene	CDR3 DNA	CDR3 protein
NA	NA	TRBJ2-1	TRBV10-3	TGTGCCATCAGTGACCTAGACAGCATAGGGAATGAGCAGTTCTTC	CAISDLDSIGNEQFF
few	NA	TRBJ2-2	TRBV10-3	TGTGCCATCAGACCGTCGGGAATCACCGGGGAGCTGTTTTTT	CAIRPSGITGELFF
NA	TRBD1	TRBJ1-2	TRBV10-3	TGTGCCATCAGTGTAAAGGACAGGGAGGGATTTGAGGGCTACACCTTC	CAISVKDREGFEGYTF
once	TRBD1	TRBJ2-1	TRBV6-1	TGTGCCAGCAGTGTTCCCGCCGGGACAGGGGGCGTGGATGAGCAGTTCTTC	CASSVPAGTGGVDEQFF
NA	NA	TRBJ2-7	TRBV12-1	TGTGCCAGCAAGGCGCGAAAGGAGCGGGGGTACGAGCAGTACTTC	CASKARKERGYEQYF
NA	NA	TRBJ2-2	TRBV27	TGTTCCACCCCCTCGAACACCGGGGAGCTGTTTTTT	CSTPSNTGELFF
NA	TRBD2	TRBJ2-5	TRBV7-2	TGTGCCAGCAGCCCGGGACTAGTGGTTCTTTCGGAGACCCAGTACTTC	CASSPGLVVLSETQYF
few	NA	TRBJ1-5	TRBV12-5	TGTGCTAGTGGTTTGACAGGGTATGGCAATCAGCCCCAGCATTTT	CASGLTGYGNQPQHF
NA	NA	TRBJ1-1	TRBV21-1	TGTGCCAGCAGCAAAGCGGAGGGGGGACAGCCCCTGAACACTGAAGCTTTCTTT	CASSKAEGGQPLNTEAFF
NA	TRBD1	TRBJ1-5	TRBV19	TGTGCCAGTAGTACTCGGGACAGGGGGCATGAGCCCCAGCATTTT	CASSTRDRGHEPQHF
NA	NA	TRBJ1-2	TRBV27	TGTGCCAGCAGTTATTATCGGGGGGCAGAGGGCTACACCTTC	CASSYYRGAEGYTF
NA	TRBD2	TRBJ2-3	TRBV6-1	TGTGCCAGCAGTGCCCGACTAGCGGGAGGCACAGATACGCAGTATTTT	CASSARLAGGTDTQYF
once	TRBD1	TRBJ2-5	TRBV15	TGTGCCACCAGCAGAGATCGGGGACAGGGGAGAGAGACCCAGTACTTC	CATSRDRGQGRETQYF
NA	TRBD2	TRBJ2-1	TRBV11-3	TGTGCCAGCAGCTCTCTAGCGGTCTACAATGAGCAGTTCTTC	CASSSLAVYNEQFF
NA	TRBD1	TRBJ1-2	TRBV10-2	TGCGCCAGCAGTAGAGGGACAGCTGATTCCCTCTATGGCTACACCTTC	CASSRGTADSLYGYTF
NA	NA	TRBJ1-2	TRBV2	TGTGCCAGCAGTGAAGAGCGGGGGGCGAGGTATGGCTACACCTTC	CASSEERGARYGYTF
NA	TRBD1	TRBJ2-7	TRBV10-3	TGTGCCATTAGTGGGCAGGGGGCCCACGAGCAGTACTTC	CAISGQGAHEQYF
NA	TRBD1	TRBJ1-2	TRBV5-6	TGTGCCAGCAGCTTGCGGGACAGCTATGGCTACACCTTC	CASSLRDSYGYTF
NA	TRBD2	TRBJ2-5	TRBV18	TGTGCCAGCTCCCCACCGGGACTAGCGGGGAACGGCCCTGGTGAGACCCAGTACTTC	CASSPPGLAGNGPGETQYF
NA	NA	TRBJ1-5	TRBV27	TGTGCCAGCAGTTTAGAGTCAGGGTTGAATCAGCCCCAGCATTTT	CASSLESGLNQPQHF
NA	NA	TRBJ2-1	TRBV6-1	TGTGCCAGCACGGCGGAGGGCTCAGCGTACAATGAGCAGTTCTTC	CASTAEGSAYNEQFF
NA	NA	TRBJ2-1	TRBV9	TGTGCCAGCAGCGTAGCTCCACGTACAGATGAGCAGTTCTTC	CASSVAPRTDEQFF
NA	NA	TRBJ2-7	TRBV4-3	TGCGCCAGCAGCCAAGAGGACTTGTCCCCTTACGAGCAGTACTTC	CASSQEDLSPYEQYF
few	NA	TRBJ2-1	TRBV18	TGTGCCAGCTCACCACCGGGCGTAGGGAGTGATGAGCAGTTCTTC	CASSPPGVGSDEQFF
few	TRBD2	TRBJ2-3	TRBV28	TGTGCCAGCAGTTTTGCTCGTCTAGCGGGAGATACGCAGTATTTT	CASSFARLAGDTQYF
NA	NA	TRBJ2-1	TRBV7-9	TGTGCCAGCAGCTTTCAGGGATCCTACAATGAGCAGTTCTTC	CASSFQGSYNEQFF
NA	TRBD1	TRBJ1-1	TRBV6-4	TGTGCCAGCAGTGAGGCAGGGGGCATTGGGAACACTGAAGCTTTCTTT	CASSEAGGIGNTEAFF
NA	NA	TRBJ1-1	TRBV25-1	TGTGCCAGCAGTGAACAGGGGAGAGAGGGTGAAGCTTTCTTT	CASSEQGREGEAFF
few	NA	TRBJ2-5	TRBV4-3	TGCGCCAGCAGCCACCGCGTGTTCCAAGAGACCCAGTACTTC	CASSHRVFQETQYF
NA	NA	TRBJ2-6	TRBV9	TGTGCCAGCAGCCCCCGGAGTGGGTCTAATGGTGGGGCCAACGTCCTGACTTTC	CASSPRSGSNGGANVLTF
NA	TRBD1	TRBJ2-3	TRBV10-3	TGTGCCATCAGTGCAAGCCTCGGGACAGGACTCGCGAATACGCAGTATTTT	CAISASLGTGLANTQYF
NA	NA	TRBJ2-7	TRBV18	TGTGCCAGCTCACCAACCTACTCCGAGCAGTACTTC	CASSPTYSEQYF
once	NA	TRBJ2-5	TRBV25-1	TGTGCCAGCACTCCTACCGGGGGTCGGGAGACCCAGTACTTC	CASTPTGGRETQYF
NA	TRBD2	TRBJ2-1	TRBV6-5	TGTGCCAGCAGGCTAGCGGGAAGCTCCTACAATGAGCAGTTCTTC	CASRLAGSSYNEQFF
once	NA	TRBJ2-7	TRBV7-9	TGTGCCAGCAGCTTAGGTGTCAGGGGTTACGAGCAGTACTTC	CASSLGVRGYEQYF
NA	NA	TRBJ2-7	TRBV10-3	TGTGCCATCAGACTCGGGAGCAGCGACGAGCAGTACTTC	CAIRLGSSDEQYF
NA	TRBD1	TRBJ2-5	TRBV5-4	TGTGCCAGCAGCTTGCCGCGGACAGGGGGCGTTGAGACCCAGTACTTC	CASSLPRTGGVETQYF
NA	NA	TRBJ1-6	TRBV2	TGTGCCAGCAGTGGGGCTTTTCCCCTCCACTTT	CASSGAFPLHF
NA	NA	TRBJ2-5	TRBV2	TGTGCCAGGCCAGGGATCCCGTACCAAGAGACCCAGTACTTC	CARPGIPYQETQYF
NA	NA	TRBJ1-6	TRBV28	TGTGCCAGCAGTTTAGCCCCCGGGGGGGTCCACTTT	CASSLAPGGVHF
NA	TRBD2	TRBJ2-3	TRBV6-5	TGTGCCAGCAGTGCTAGCGGTAGCACAGATACGCAGTATTTT	CASSASGSTDTQYF
once	NA	TRBJ2-3	TRBV9	TGTGCCAGCAGCGCCATCACAGATACGCAGTATTTT	CASSAITDTQYF
NA	NA	TRBJ1-4	TRBV15	TGTGCCACCAGCAGCACCACGCGAATAGGGGGATCTAATGAAAAACTGTTTTTT	CATSSTTRIGGSNEKLFF
NA	TRBD2	TRBJ2-7	TRBV19	TGTGCCAGTAGTAGAGGGTTAGGACTAGCGGGTTACGAGCAGTACTTC	CASSRGLGLAGYEQYF
NA	NA	TRBJ1-1	TRBV27	TGTGCCAGCAGTTTCGGCACTGAAGCTTTCTTT	CASSFGTEAFF
NA	TRBD1	TRBJ2-7	TRBV4-1	TGCGCCAGCAGCCTACTGCCGGGACAGGGGCACGAGCAGTACTTC	CASSLLPGQGHEQYF
NA	TRBD2	TRBJ2-7	TRBV27	TGTGCCAGCAGTTTCCCCGGGAGGGCCTACGAGCAGTACTTC	CASSFPGRAYEQYF